This entry features one T cell receptor (beta chain) sequence. No cognate antigen has been identified for it. No base-level quality is on record; no much larger clone is a single base apart. The method was the immunoSEQ multiplex PCR assay. Each sample had some 9.7 x 10^4 TCR templates assayed by the deep sequencing platform. Genomic DNA extracted from sorted T cells was used for TCRbeta CDR3 sequencing. The authors processed their data as follows. The R programming language was used for clonal analysis of the TCRbeta CDR3 data. Comparing unstimulated samples against CFSE-low samples taken after the reaction was how alloreactive CD4+ and CD8+ clones were defined. Alloreactive CD4+ clones were assigned to regulatory or non-regulatory origin by matching sequences to sorted unstimulated Treg and non-Treg repertoires. TCRdb re-hosts the immuneACCESS table, in-frame sequences only. Its copies lack some clones; in the studies checked, an unresolved V gene accounts for under half of them, and the cause for the rest is not known. V and J calls plus clone size are reproduced from that table; the DNA served to infer D and trimming. A total of over 100,000 clones appear in this sample, under 95% of them only once. In total, the top ten clones hold under 0.75% of the sample.

The sample is drawn from a study of siplizumab effects on memory and regulatory T cells (dated by TCRdb to about 2019). About the full investigation: The study examined how the anti-CD2 antibody siplizumab affects alloreactive T-cell subsets in allogeneic mixed lymphocyte reactions built from human PBMCs. Summary of the overall study and its limitations: Greater diversity appeared to be present in unstimulated naive T cells than in memory T cells, and a substantial contribution to the alloresponse seemed to be made by naive cells. Siplizumab significantly reduced the cumulative frequency of alloreactive sequences traceable to unstimulated CD4+ memory T cells. Whether proliferating Tregs from siplizumab cultures were suppressive was not functionally confirmed. Among mappable alloreactive CD4+ clones, the Treg-derived fraction averaged approximately 69% with siplizumab versus 25% to 30% in control reactions. Roughly 80-97% of proliferating CD4+ or CD8+ clones could not be assigned a naive or memory phenotype. Because sequences at frequencies below about 10^-5 were poorly captured, only a minor fraction of alloreactive clones could be mapped back to unstimulated subsets.

Sorted unstimulated T cells and proliferating T cells recovered from mixed lymphocyte reactions underwent TCRbeta CDR3 sequencing. Fresh whole blood from approximately 9 HLA-typed healthy donors was used to isolate PBMCs. To map where alloreactive clones came from, CD4+ regulatory T cells in the unstimulated state were FACS-sorted. V is cut by 3 bases and J by 13 bases, and the space between the germline ends is 18 bases. The CDR3 goes from the cysteine to the phenylalanine over 12 residues. The kept DNA is CDR3 alone, 36 bases in frame from the first base. The germline V gene (reference sequence) gives CDR1 as GTSNPN and CDR2 as SVGIG.

The sequencing sample was made of Tregs sorted from blood. The rearranged chain carries TRBV30 and TRBJ1-2; too little of a D gene remains to name it. This TCR was sampled from a human donor in good health. The nucleotides are TGTGCCTGGAGCTTTGGCGCCAAGCTCTCCACCTTC. Translated, this is CAWSFGAKLSTF.